The 30 T cell receptor beta chains in this list originate from one sample, sequenced in a study of cytomegalovirus exposure and HLA in healthy donors. Both 60 Vbeta primers and 13 Jbeta primers went into the PCR. Generated by immunoSEQ multiplex PCR, the TCRdb table keeps only in-frame clones and is missing some. This sample carries more than 80,000 clones, 60% to 65% of them seen once, and the ten largest clones take about 2.3%. Sequencing was carried out using PBMCs. Receptors were obtained from a human donor in good health.

The V and J genes are TRBV5-4 and TRBJ1-2, with a possible D match to TRBD1 (6 bases). Germline values: CDR1 SGHNT, CDR2 YYREEE (reference sequence). V shed 6 bases and J shed 3 bases, with 15 bases lying between them. CDR3 length: 14 amino acids. CDR3 in amino acids: CASKGSGGDYGYTF. In DNA form, the CDR3 reads TGTGCCAGCAAAGGAAGCGGGGGCGACTATGGCTACACCTTC.

This chain joins TRBV14 and TRBJ1-5; D uncertain. Germline lookup yields CDR1 SGHDN and CDR2 FVKESK. Trimming removed 5 bases from V and 3 bases from J, with 8 bases in between. The CDR3 has 13 amino acids. The CDR3 bases are TGTGCCAGCAGCTCCCAGGTCAATCAGCCCCAGCATTTT. Its translation is CASSSQVNQPQHF.

This clone was detected a few times. The chain carries TRBV5-4 and TRBJ2-3; a weak D match, TRBD2 (7 bases). With 4 bases removed from V and 9 bases from J, the gap between germline ends came to 12 bases. The length of the CDR3 is 12 residues. Germline V gene data show CDR1 as SGHNT and CDR2 as YYREEE (reference sequence). The CDR3 reads CASSPEGGTQYF. The CDR3, as DNA: TGTGCCAGCAGCCCCGAGGGGGGGACGCAGTATTTT.

The CDR3: CASSDAATANYGYTF. The CDR3 DNA reads TGTGCCAGCAGTGACGCTGCGACAGCTAACTATGGCTACACCTTC. J is TRBJ1-2 and V is TRBV6-1, with D tentatively TRBD1 (5 bases). The CDR3 length is 15 residues. The germline CDR1 and CDR2 sequences are MNHNS and SASEGT. V was shortened by 3 bases and J by 0 bases, with 11 bases between the two germline ends.

The chain links TRBV5-1 to TRBJ1-3; 10 bases line up with TRBD1. This CDR3 is 15 amino acids long. V gave up 5 bases and J gave up 2 bases; unmatched junction bases: 4. The germline CDR1 and CDR2 sequences are SGHRS and YFSETQ. CDR3 loop: CASRAGQGTGNTIYF. The DNA for the CDR3 is TGCGCCAGCAGGGCGGGACAGGGGACTGGAAACACCATATATTTT.

The rearrangement uses TRBV5-4 and TRBJ2-7; 9 bases align to TRBD2. There are 16 residues in the CDR3. Germline V gene sequence: CDR1 SGHNT, CDR2 YYREEE (reference sequence). Trimming at V came to 4 bases and at J to 5 bases, leaving 13 bases not matched to a gene. DNA of the CDR3: TGTGCCAGCAGCCCGCCGAGTGATAGCGGGGGTGACGAGCAGTACTTC. Translation gives CASSPPSDSGGDEQYF.

This sequence joins TRBV11-3 and TRBJ2-5, with D perhaps TRBD1 or TRBD2 (5 bases each). The tail of the sequence fits TRBJ2-7 better, so the J call may be wrong. The CDR3 consists of 15 residues. Germline V gives CDR1 SGHNT, CDR2 YENEEA. CDR3: CASSPQGFGGYEQYF. As DNA, the CDR3 is TGTGCCAGCAGCCCGCAGGGATTTGGGGGCTACGAGCAGTACTTC.

The sample holds a few counts of this clone. The rearrangement links TRBV5-4 to TRBJ2-1; 10 bases match TRBD1. This CDR3 has 16 amino acids. V lost 3 bases to trimming and J lost 6 bases; unmatched junction nucleotides: 9. Per the germline V gene, CDR1 is SGHNT and CDR2 is YYREEE (reference sequence). The CDR3 reads CASSSPPGQGSNEQFF. The CDR3 coding sequence is TGTGCCAGCAGCTCCCCCCCGGGACAGGGGTCCAATGAGCAGTTCTTC.

The chain carries TRBV9 and TRBJ2-7; TRBD1 matches at 7 bases. The trim removed 3 bases at V and 4 bases at J, leaving 7 bases unmatched. Per germline, CDR1 SGDLS and CDR2 YYNGEE. The length of the CDR3 is 14 residues. CDR3 protein: CASSGGTVGYEQYF. The CDR3 DNA sequence: TGTGCCAGCAGCGGAGGGACAGTGGGATACGAGCAGTACTTC.

This clone showed up just once. The chain carries TRBV6-5 and TRBJ1-1, with D maybe TRBD1 (6 bases). Trimming removed 5 bases at V and 5 bases at J, with 15 bases between. The V gene's germline CDR1 is MNHEY and CDR2 SVGAGI. The CDR3 has 14 residues. In nucleotides, the CDR3 is TGTGCCAGCAGTGCCACAGGGTATTATACTGAAGCTTTCTTT. Its protein is CASSATGYYTEAFF.

The chain couples TRBV18 to TRBJ2-5, with D maybe TRBD1 (5 bases). Trimming took 3 bases from V and 5 from J, leaving 19 bases between them. This CDR3 comprises 16 residues. The germline V gene encodes CDR1 KGHSH and CDR2 LQKENI. CDR3 coding DNA: TGTGCCAGCTCACCGACGGCCCAGGGCGGCGGTGAGACCCAGTACTTC. Translating gives CASSPTAQGGGETQYF. The complete variable domain, with remaining parts taken from reference TRBV18 and TRBJ2-5, reads NAGVMQNPRHLVRRRGQEARLRCSPMKGHSHVYWYRQLPEEGLKFMVYLQKENIIDESGMPKERFSAEFPKEGPSILRIQQVVRGDSAAYFCASSPTAQGGGETQYFGPGTRLLVL.

Only a few counts were recorded for this clone. The chain uses TRBV20-1 and TRBJ1-4; D is uncertain. Per the germline V gene, CDR1 is DFQATT and CDR2 is SNEGSKA (reference sequence). This CDR3 is 11 amino acids long. The CDR3 reads CSFRNYEKLFF. CDR3 sequence (DNA): TGCAGCTTCCGAAACTATGAAAAACTGTTTTTT.

This clone was counted only a few times. This chain connects TRBV2 to TRBJ1-2; D unclear. Germline V gene data show CDR1 as SNHLY and CDR2 as FYNNEI. The CDR3 is 13 amino acids. V was cut by 3 bases and J by 4 bases, with 9 bases left in between. CDR3: CASSDQDSYGYTF. CDR3 in DNA: TGTGCCAGCAGTGACCAGGACTCCTATGGCTACACCTTC.

J is TRBJ1-1 and V is TRBV5-1; 9 bases are a match to TRBD1. The germline gives CDR1 SGHRS, CDR2 YFSETQ. This CDR3 spans 13 amino acids. Germline trimming cut 1 base from V and 6 bases from J; bases unmatched to any gene: 1. In DNA form, the CDR3 reads TGCGCCAGCAGCTTGACAGGGGGCTCTGAAGCTTTCTTT. It codes for CASSLTGGSEAFF.

The chain uses TRBV19 and TRBJ1-1; 7 bases are shared with TRBD1. Germline V gives CDR1 LNHDA, CDR2 SQIVND (reference sequence). CDR3 length: 16 residues. V lost 5 bases and J lost 0; bases outside the gene matches: 9. CDR3 region: CASSHDRDYLNTEAFF. CDR3 nucleotides: TGTGCCAGTAGTCACGACAGGGATTACTTGAACACTGAAGCTTTCTTT.

J is TRBJ2-7 and V is TRBV6-5, with 8 bases that match TRBD1. Germline CDR1 and CDR2: MNHEY and SVGAGI. The CDR3 is 12 residues long. V gave up 6 bases and J gave up 7 bases; unmatched junction bases: 5. CDR3 nucleotide sequence: TGTGCCAGCAGACAGACAGGGGATGAGCAGTACTTC. Its protein is CASRQTGDEQYF.

This clone was seen once. The rearrangement joins TRBV4-3 to TRBJ2-1; 7 nucleotides match TRBD2. The V gene's germline CDR1 is LGHNA and CDR2 YSLEER. With V trimmed by 1 base and J by 12 bases, 6 bases remained unmatched. This CDR3 comprises 13 residues. CDR3 residues: CASSQGLAGAQFF. In DNA form, the CDR3 reads TGCGCCAGCAGCCAAGGGTTAGCGGGTGCGCAGTTCTTC.

This clone was counted once. V usage is TRBV7-2 and J usage is TRBJ2-2, with 10 bases fitting TRBD2. V was pared by 7 bases and J by 6 bases, with 14 bases of the junction left unmatched. This CDR3 contains 17 residues. Germline assignment: CDR1 SGHTA and CDR2 FQGNSA. CDR3 in amino acids: CASNPGGLAGVAGELFF. As DNA, the CDR3 is TGTGCCAGCAACCCGGGAGGGCTAGCGGGGGTTGCCGGGGAGCTGTTTTTT.

This chain joins TRBV4-3 and TRBJ2-2; D is possibly TRBD1 (5 bases). The germline V and J ends were trimmed by 0 bases and 8 bases, with 7 bases remaining between them. The CDR3 has 13 amino acids. Germline assignment: CDR1 LGHNA and CDR2 YSLEER. CDR3 sequence: CASSQDHRGELFF. CDR3 coding DNA: TGCGCCAGCAGCCAAGATCACAGGGGGGAGCTGTTTTTT.

The chain uses TRBV21-1 and TRBJ1-1; the table's D call, TRBD1, was not checked against the DNA. TRBV21-1 counts as a pseudogene. The CDR3 spans 15 residues. CDR3 in amino acids: CASSLQMDRNTEAFF. The CDR3 DNA is TGTGCCAGCAGCCTCCAAATGGACAGAAACACTGAAGCTTTCTTT.

Only a few counts were recorded for this clone. V is TRBV19 and J is TRBJ1-5, with unresolved D. Germline CDR1 reads LNHDA; CDR2 reads SQIVND (reference sequence). This CDR3 has 12 amino acids. V was cut by 9 bases and J by 1 base, with 7 bases left in between. The CDR3 spells CASQWSNQPQHF. For the CDR3, the DNA is TGTGCCAGCCAGTGGAGCAATCAGCCCCAGCATTTT.

The chain couples TRBV5-6 to TRBJ2-5; the D gene is possibly TRBD2 (5 bases). Trimming took off 4 bases at V and 1 base at J, with 8 bases between the two ends. The CDR3 runs 13 residues. Germline V gene data show CDR1 as SGHDT and CDR2 as YYEEEE. The CDR3 protein is CASSVGLQETQYF. CDR3 nucleotides: TGTGCCAGCAGCGTCGGACTCCAAGAGACCCAGTACTTC.

The chain couples TRBV7-7 to TRBJ2-2; D not certain. The CDR3 has 14 residues. Per germline, CDR1 SSHAT and CDR2 FNYEAQ (reference sequence). V gave up 1 base and J gave up 1 base, with 4 bases separating them. The CDR3 coding sequence is TGTGCCAGCAGCTTAGACTGGAACACCGGGGAGCTGTTTTTT. Protein sequence: CASSLDWNTGELFF.

This clone turned up a few times. V usage is TRBV4-3 and J usage is TRBJ1-4; unclear D gene. Per the germline V gene, CDR1 is LGHNA and CDR2 is YSLEER. CDR3 length: 14 amino acids. V was shortened by 0 bases and J by 6 bases, with 8 bases between the two germline ends. CDR3 sequence reads: CASSQDLWHEKLFF. In nucleotides, the CDR3 is TGCGCCAGCAGCCAAGATCTGTGGCATGAAAAACTGTTTTTT.

Only a few counts were recorded for this clone. CDR3: CASSLGVRVGNEQFF. For the CDR3, the DNA is TGTGCCAGCAGCTTAGGGGTCAGGGTAGGAAATGAGCAGTTCTTC. The chain is built from TRBV11-3 and TRBJ2-1, with D perhaps matching TRBD1 (5 bases). The CDR3 has 15 residues. V was shortened by 1 base and J by 7 bases, with 14 bases between the two germline ends. CDR1 and CDR2 from the germline V gene are SGHNT and YENEEA.

This clone has just a few counts. The chain uses TRBV5-1 and TRBJ2-5, with TRBD2 matching over 8 bases. The germline gives CDR1 SGHRS, CDR2 YFSETQ. This CDR3 has 15 amino acids. After removal of 1 base from V and 2 bases from J, the junction contained 4 bases not matched to a gene. CDR3 DNA: TGCGCCAGCAGCTTGAACGGGGGGGGACAAGAGACCCAGTACTTC. Translation gives CASSLNGGGQETQYF.

This clone was recorded a few times. The genes are TRBV4-2 and TRBJ2-2; 9 bases line up with TRBD2. The length of the CDR3 is 15 residues. Unmatched junction bases numbered 3, after V lost 3 bases and J lost 4 bases. From germline, CDR1 is LGHNA and CDR2 YNFKEQ. CDR3: CASSQAGLATGELFF. CDR3 nucleotides: TGTGCCAGCAGCCAGGCGGGACTAGCCACCGGGGAGCTGTTTTTT.

The gene calls are TRBV27 and TRBJ1-1; 10 nucleotides agree with TRBD1. V shed 6 bases, J shed 7 bases, and the junction held 8 bases outside the gene matches. CDR1 and CDR2 from the germline V gene are MNHEY and SMNVEV (reference sequence). The CDR3 loop spans 14 amino acids. Written as DNA, the CDR3 is TGTGCCAGCAGCCACACTGGACAGGGGGGTGAAGCTTTCTTT. It specifies CASSHTGQGGEAFF.

V usage is TRBV7-6 and J usage is TRBJ1-1; no definite D call. Deletions cut 4 bases from V and 4 bases from J, with 13 bases between. Germline V gives CDR1 SGHVS, CDR2 FNYEAQ. The CDR3 runs to 14 residues. The CDR3 DNA sequence: TGTGCCAGCAGCTCCTGGACTCCGGGCACTGAAGCTTTCTTT. The encoded protein is CASSSWTPGTEAFF.

The V and J genes are TRBV15 and TRBJ1-3, with 7 bases identical to TRBD1. The germline V gene has CDR1 LNHNV and CDR2 YYDKDF (reference sequence). This CDR3 is built from 15 residues. V dropped 0 bases and J dropped 8; count of bases not matched to a gene: 7. CDR3 region: CATSRDQTGIDTIYF. The CDR3 nucleotides read TGTGCCACCAGCAGAGATCAGACAGGGATAGACACCATATATTTT.